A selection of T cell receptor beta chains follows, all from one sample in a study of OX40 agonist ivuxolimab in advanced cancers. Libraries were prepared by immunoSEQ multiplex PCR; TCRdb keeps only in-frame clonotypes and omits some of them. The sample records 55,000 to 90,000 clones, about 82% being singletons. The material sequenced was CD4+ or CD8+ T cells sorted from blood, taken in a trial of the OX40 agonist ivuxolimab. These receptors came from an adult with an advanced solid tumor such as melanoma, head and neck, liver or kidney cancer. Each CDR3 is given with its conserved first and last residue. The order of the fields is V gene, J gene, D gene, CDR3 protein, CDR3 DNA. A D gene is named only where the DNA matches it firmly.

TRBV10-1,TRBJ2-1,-,CASSESGRGDEQFF,TGCGCCAGCAGTGAGTCGGGCAGGGGCGATGAGCAGTTCTTC
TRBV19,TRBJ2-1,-,CASSIRQGNEQFF,TGTGCCAGTAGTATTCGCCAGGGCAATGAGCAGTTCTTC
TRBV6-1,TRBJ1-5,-,CASSLTENQPQHF,TGTGCCAGCAGTCTTACAGAGAATCAGCCCCAGCATTTT
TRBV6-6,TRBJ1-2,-,CASSSGTYGYTF,TGTGCCAGCAGTTCCGGGACCTATGGCTACACCTTC
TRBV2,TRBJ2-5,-,CASSEVRGQETQYF,TGTGCCAGCAGTGAAGTAAGGGGCCAAGAGACCCAGTACTTC
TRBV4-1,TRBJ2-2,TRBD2,CASSQELAGATLARELFF,TGCGCCAGCAGCCAAGAATTAGCGGGGGCGACACTCGCCAGGGAGCTGTTTTTT
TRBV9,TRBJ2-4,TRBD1,CASSVGQGIAKNIQYF,TGTGCCAGCAGCGTAGGACAGGGAATAGCCAAAAACATTCAGTACTTC
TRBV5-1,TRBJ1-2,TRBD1,CASSRTGTNYGYTF,TGCGCCAGCAGTCGGACAGGGACTAACTATGGCTACACCTTC
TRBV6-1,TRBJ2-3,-,CASRGGGGGAQYF,TGTGCCAGCAGGGGGGGAGGGGGAGGTGCGCAGTATTTT
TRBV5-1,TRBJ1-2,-,CASSLDGYGYTF,TGCGCCAGCAGCTTGGACGGGTATGGCTACACCTTC
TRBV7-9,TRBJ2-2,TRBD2,CASSLRRLAGGRPGELFF,TGTGCCAGCAGCTTACGGAGACTAGCGGGGGGGAGGCCCGGGGAGCTGTTTTTT